This TCR beta chain was identified in a study of cytomegalovirus exposure and HLA in healthy donors. This clone was picked up one time. The antigen remains unidentified. In germline, CDR1 is LGHNA, CDR2 YSLEER. The CDR3 runs to 13 residues. The junction had 4 bases not matched to a gene; V was cut back by 5 bases and J by 3 bases. It was with 60 Vbeta and 13 Jbeta primers that the PCR ran. Some clones are missing from TCRdb's copy, which holds only in-frame ones; the method was immunoSEQ multiplex PCR. The table lists over 100,000 clones, around 73% of them singletons. Findings and caveats of the study: Immune exposure was documented only through CMV serostatus.

This TCR derives from a middle-aged man in good health and CMV-seronegative. The rearrangement joins TRBV4-3 to TRBJ2-7; 7 bases are a match to TRBD2. Sequencing was done on a sample of PBMCs. CDR3 sequence (DNA): TGCGCCAGCAGCTACGGGAGGAGCTACGAGCAGTACTTC. This codes for CASSYGRSYEQYF.